This TCR beta chain originates from a study of T cell repertoires in cytomegalovirus infection. Germline CDR1 and CDR2: MNHEY and SVGAGI. V shed 8 bases and J 2 bases; nucleotides not matched to a gene: 4. The CDR3 spans 14 residues. Using its own MiXCR run on the reads, TCRdb lists one record per CDR3 protein. This table has approximately 730,000 distinct CDR3 sequences, approximately 33% appearing once. Turning to this clonotype: What it binds is unknown.

The rearrangement links TRBV6-5 to TRBJ2-1; TRBD2 matches at 9 bases. The material sequenced was cultured PBMCs, taken from culture after CMV antigen stimulation. The TCR originated in a human donor in good health (CMV status not recorded). Some clones in this sample may be carry-over from other donors' samples. The CDR3: CASLAGGPYNEQFF. The CDR3 DNA reads TGTGCCAGCCTCGCGGGAGGGCCCTACAATGAGCAGTTCTTC.